This T cell receptor beta chain was captured in a study of cytomegalovirus exposure and HLA in healthy donors. Study outcomes and limitations: There was a cluster of highly shared sequence variants that was likely a sequencing artifact.

For this clone: Its cognate antigen is unknown.

Germline lookup yields CDR1 MNHEY and CDR2 SVGAGI. Trimming pared 0 bases from V and 0 bases from J, leaving 12 bases between. The CDR3 sequence is 16 residues long. Amplification used 60 Vbeta primers and 13 Jbeta primers. TCRdb's copy holds only in-frame clones and misses some; the assay was immunoSEQ multiplex PCR. Of approximately 88,000 clones listed, roughly three quarters are singletons. The sample consisted of PBMCs. The receptor was isolated from a male donor in good health and CMV-seronegative. The chain carries TRBV6-5 and TRBJ2-7; D possibly corresponds to TRBD1 (5 bases). In nucleotides, the CDR3 is TGTGCCAGCAGTTACTCGTCAGGGCCCAGCTCCTACGAGCAGTACTTC. It is translated as CASSYSSGPSSYEQYF.